This record covers a single TCR beta chain. This sample was included in a study of cytomegalovirus exposure and HLA in healthy donors. The germline CDR1 and CDR2 sequences are MNHEY and SVGAGI. J was trimmed by 3 bases and V by 6 bases; bases with no gene match: 4. CDR3 length equals 14 residues. The PCR was carried out with 60 Vbeta primers and 13 Jbeta primers. Measured with immunoSEQ multiplex PCR; TCRdb has only the in-frame clones, and not every one. The sample lists approximately 100,000 clones; around 79% were seen once. The chain carries TRBV6-5 and TRBJ1-2, with 10 bases aligning to TRBD1. The sequenced material came from PBMCs. This receptor was identified in a woman aged 40 to 55 in good health and CMV-seronegative. The CDR3 reads CASRPDRGHYGYTF. As DNA, the CDR3 is TGTGCCAGCAGACCAGACAGGGGGCACTATGGCTACACCTTC.